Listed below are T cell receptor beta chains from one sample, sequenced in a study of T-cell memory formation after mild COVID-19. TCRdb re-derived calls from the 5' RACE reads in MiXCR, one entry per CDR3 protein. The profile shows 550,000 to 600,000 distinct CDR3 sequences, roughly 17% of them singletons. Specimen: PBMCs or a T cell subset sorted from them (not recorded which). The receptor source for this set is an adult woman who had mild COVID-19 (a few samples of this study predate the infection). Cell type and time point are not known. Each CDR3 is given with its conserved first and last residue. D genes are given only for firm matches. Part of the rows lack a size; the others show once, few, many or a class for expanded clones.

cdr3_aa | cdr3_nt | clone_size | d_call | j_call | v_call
CATSSRDNGAYEQYF | TGTGCCACCAGCAGCCGGGACAATGGAGCCTACGAGCAGTACTTC | few | . | TRBJ2-7 | TRBV15
CASSQNGVAFF | TGCGCCAGCAGCCAAAATGGGGTGGCTTTCTTT | few | . | TRBJ1-1 | TRBV4-1
CASTERAPTYEQYF | TGTGCCAGCACCGAGCGGGCGCCGACCTACGAGCAGTACTTC | few | . | TRBJ2-7 | TRBV6-1
CAISERDSSGNYNEQFF | TGTGCCATCAGTGAACGGGATTCTAGCGGGAACTACAATGAGCAGTTCTTC | . | TRBD2 | TRBJ2-1 | TRBV10-3
CATSEPARGPETQYF | TGTGCCACCAGTGAGCCCGCTCGGGGGCCGGAGACCCAGTACTTC | . | . | TRBJ2-5 | TRBV24-1
CASSAPRRDPTDTQYF | TGTGCCAGCTCAGCGCCTCGCAGAGACCCCACAGATACGCAGTATTTT | few | . | TRBJ2-3 | TRBV18
CSARDRIFGLANEQFF | TGCAGTGCTAGAGATCGTATCTTTGGCCTCGCCAATGAGCAGTTCTTC | . | . | TRBJ2-1 | TRBV20-1
CASSLVRHEAFF | TGTGCCAGCAGCTTAGTGAGACATGAAGCTTTCTTT | . | . | TRBJ1-1 | TRBV11-2
CASRVNTGQGAIEAFF | TGTGCCAGCAGGGTGAATACGGGACAGGGGGCGATTGAAGCTTTCTTT | . | TRBD1 | TRBJ1-1 | TRBV6-1
CASSQARGHNYGYTF | TGTGCCAGCAGCCAAGCAAGGGGGCACAACTATGGCTACACCTTC | . | TRBD1 | TRBJ1-2 | TRBV4-2
CASSYSLTLGDEQFF | TGTGCCAGCAGTTACTCATTAACGCTAGGGGATGAGCAGTTCTTC | . | . | TRBJ2-1 | TRBV6-5
CAISAERGTGYTF | TGTGCCATCAGTGCCGAGAGGGGGACTGGCTACACCTTC | few | . | TRBJ1-2 | TRBV10-3
CATSDFGPENTEAFF | TGTGCCACCAGTGATTTCGGACCCGAGAACACTGAAGCTTTCTTT | . | . | TRBJ1-1 | TRBV24-1
CSARPPQGTQETQYF | TGCAGTGCTCGACCCCCGCAGGGGACCCAAGAGACCCAGTACTTC | . | . | TRBJ2-5 | TRBV20-1
CASSQITGTSGSYEQYF | TGTGCCAGCAGCCAAATAACCGGGACTAGCGGGAGCTACGAGCAGTACTTC | many | TRBD2 | TRBJ2-7 | TRBV14
CASSEAFGEQYF | TGTGCCAGCAGTGAAGCGTTTGGCGAGCAGTACTTC | . | . | TRBJ2-7 | TRBV6-1
CATSRGAGGGNQPQHF | TGTGCCACCAGCAGAGGTGCGGGGGGCGGCAATCAGCCCCAGCATTTT | . | . | TRBJ1-5 | TRBV15
CASSVGQGVIGETAEAFF | TGTGCCAGCAGCGTAGGCCAGGGTGTTATTGGAGAGACGGCTGAAGCTTTCTTT | few | . | TRBJ1-1 | TRBV9
CASSPRQELAKNIQYF | TGTGCCAGCAGCCCACGACAGGAGCTAGCCAAAAACATTCAGTACTTC | few | . | TRBJ2-4 | TRBV7-2
CASSQAGGARRDVGELFF | TGCGCCAGCAGTCAAGCAGGGGGCGCGCGAAGGGATGTCGGGGAGCTGTTTTTT | . | TRBD1 | TRBJ2-2 | TRBV23-1
CASRYGDRLETQYF | TGTGCCAGCAGATACGGCGACAGGTTAGAGACCCAGTACTTC | . | . | TRBJ2-5 | TRBV5-5
CATSDPGGRETQYF | TGTGCCACCAGTGATCCAGGGGGCAGGGAGACCCAGTACTTC | many | TRBD1 | TRBJ2-5 | TRBV24-1
CASSSYRRTNTEAFF | TGTGCCAGCAGCTCTTACAGGAGAACGAACACTGAAGCTTTCTTT | . | . | TRBJ1-1 | TRBV7-8
CAWSVTSRDTGELFF | TGTGCCTGGAGTGTAACCTCCCGGGACACCGGGGAGCTGTTTTTT | few | . | TRBJ2-2 | TRBV30
CASSAGTTNEQFF | TGTGCCAGCAGCGCCGGGACTACCAATGAGCAGTTCTTC | . | TRBD2 | TRBJ2-1 | TRBV13
CASYSLGYGYTF | TGTGCCAGCTACTCCCTTGGATATGGCTACACCTTC | . | . | TRBJ1-2 | TRBV7-9
CASSPGLAGDATQYF | TGTGCCAGCAGCCCAGGACTAGCGGGGGACGCTACGCAGTATTTT | . | TRBD2 | TRBJ2-3 | TRBV3-1
CASSGRGGELSAYNEQFF | TGTGCCAGCAGCGGGCGGGGGGGCGAACTATCGGCTTACAATGAGCAGTTCTTC | few | TRBD2 | TRBJ2-1 | TRBV9
CASSQDGGAGYGYTF | TGCGCCAGCAGCCAAGATGGGGGCGCGGGCTATGGCTACACCTTC | . | . | TRBJ1-2 | TRBV4-3
CASSPSGTNQPQHF | TGTGCCAGCAGCCCGTCAGGGACTAATCAGCCCCAGCATTTT | many | . | TRBJ1-5 | TRBV7-9
CASSQEKGGETQYF | TGTGCCAGCAGCCAAGAGAAGGGTGGGGAGACCCAGTACTTC | . | . | TRBJ2-5 | TRBV4-2
CASSPSAPNNSPLHF | TGTGCCAGCAGCCCTTCCGCCCCAAATAATTCACCCCTCCACTTT | many | . | TRBJ1-6 | TRBV27
CASTSGNEQFF | TGTGCCAGCACATCGGGAAATGAGCAGTTCTTC | . | . | TRBJ2-1 | TRBV6-2/TRBV6-3
CASSSSGRSTGELFF | TGTGCCAGCAGCTCTAGCGGGAGATCCACCGGGGAGCTGTTTTTT | few | TRBD2 | TRBJ2-2 | TRBV7-3
CASSQEDREEAGELFF | TGCGCCAGCAGCCAAGAGGACAGGGAGGAGGCCGGGGAGCTGTTTTTT | . | TRBD1 | TRBJ2-2 | TRBV4-3
CATSTGATLGVTEAFF | TGTGCCACCAGTACAGGGGCGACCCTCGGGGTCACTGAAGCTTTCTTT | . | TRBD1 | TRBJ1-1 | TRBV24-1
CASSSTSGGPQPQHF | TGTGCCAGCAGCTCCACTTCCGGGGGGCCCCAGCCCCAGCATTTT | . | . | TRBJ1-5 | TRBV7-8
CASSDRGRVGNEQFF | TGTGCCAGCAGTGACAGAGGAAGAGTGGGGAATGAGCAGTTCTTC | . | . | TRBJ2-1 | TRBV6-4
CASSGTSGYSNQPQHF | TGTGCCAGCAGTGGGACGTCAGGTTATAGCAATCAGCCCCAGCATTTT | . | . | TRBJ1-5 | TRBV27
CSAQGQGVVTEAFF | TGCAGTGCCCAAGGACAGGGGGTGGTGACTGAAGCTTTCTTT | . | TRBD1 | TRBJ1-1 | TRBV20-1
CASRTSGVNTGELFF | TGTGCCAGCAGGACTAGCGGGGTTAACACCGGGGAGCTGTTTTTT | . | TRBD2 | TRBJ2-2 | TRBV7-2
CASSFLPYPNYGYTF | TGTGCCAGCAGTTTTCTGCCCTACCCTAACTATGGCTACACCTTC | . | . | TRBJ1-2 | TRBV12-3/TRBV12-4
CASSGTGGLYEQYF | TGTGCCAGCAGCGGAACAGGGGGTCTCTACGAGCAGTACTTC | . | TRBD1 | TRBJ2-7 | TRBV9
CSARDISDSSNQPQHF | TGCAGTGCTAGAGATATTTCGGACAGTAGCAATCAGCCCCAGCATTTT | few | . | TRBJ1-5 | TRBV20-1
CASSLPGTGVNEQFF | TGTGCCAGCAGTTTGCCCGGGACAGGGGTCAATGAGCAGTTCTTC | few | TRBD1 | TRBJ2-1 | TRBV27
CATSDPGGGQGGNEQFF | TGTGCCACCAGTGATCCCGGGGGGGGGCAGGGGGGCAATGAGCAGTTCTTC | few | . | TRBJ2-1 | TRBV24-1
CASRRLAGGDWDTQYF | TGTGCCAGCAGACGGCTAGCGGGAGGGGATTGGGATACGCAGTATTTT | . | TRBD2 | TRBJ2-3 | TRBV7-2
CASSDLLAGETDTQYF | TGTGCCAGCAGTGACCTACTAGCGGGGGAAACAGATACGCAGTATTTT | . | TRBD2 | TRBJ2-3 | TRBV6-1
CASSFSRKDQETQYF | TGTGCCAGCAGTTTCTCCAGGAAAGACCAAGAGACCCAGTACTTC | . | . | TRBJ2-5 | TRBV27